The 13 T cell receptor beta chains below all came from one sample that was sequenced in a study of identical twins. TCRdb used MiXCR to reprocess the 5' RACE reads, holding one entry per CDR3 protein. In the table there are a few hundred thousand distinct CDR3 sequences, 9.5% to 10% of which are singletons. The sample was also reused in another study, on yellow fever vaccine responses in identical twins.

The material sequenced was PBMCs. Every receptor here comes from a young woman in good health.

This clonotype was counted ten times or more. The chain carries TRBV15 and TRBJ1-1; 7 bases map to TRBD1. The germline V gene has CDR1 LNHNV and CDR2 YYDKDF (reference sequence). The CDR3 sequence is 15 residues long. Trimming at V came to 2 bases and at J to 2 bases, leaving 5 bases not matched to a gene. CDR3: CATSRPGQRNTEAFF. In DNA, the CDR3 is TGTGCCACCAGCAGACCGGGACAGAGAAACACTGAAGCTTTCTTT.

The J gene is TRBJ2-7, the V gene TRBV30, with D uncertain. Germline V gives CDR1 GTSNPN, CDR2 SVGIG (reference sequence). Trimming shortened V by 3 bases and J by 3 bases, and 9 bases separated the two germline ends. CDR3 length: 12 amino acids. CDR3 coding DNA: TGTGCCTGGAGCGCGGCTAACTACGAGCAGTACTTC. Residues: CAWSAANYEQYF. Combining the CDR3 with reference TRBV30 and TRBJ2-7 gives the whole variable domain SQTIHQWPATLVQPVGSPLSLECTVEGTSNPNLYWYRQAAGRGLQLLFYSVGIGQISSEVPQNLSASRPQDRQFILSSKKLLLSDSGFYLCAWSAANYEQYFGPGTRLTVT.

This clonotype appeared many times. The chain has TRBV3-1 and TRBJ2-2, with D perhaps assigned TRBD1 or TRBD2 (6 bases each). Germline CDR1 is LGHDT and CDR2 is YNNKEL (reference sequence). This CDR3 is built from 14 residues. V gave up 4 bases and J gave up 5 bases, with 11 bases separating them. The CDR3 loop reads CASSPKGGTGELFF. CDR3 nucleotide sequence: TGTGCCAGCAGCCCTAAGGGGGGAACCGGGGAGCTGTTTTTT.

The chain combines TRBV7-2 with TRBJ1-2; 8 nucleotides match TRBD1. There are 14 residues in the CDR3. J lost 5 bases, V lost 4 bases, and 6 bases had no gene match. Per germline, CDR1 SGHTA and CDR2 FQGNSA. The CDR3 sequence: CASSSVRTGYGYTF. CDR3 DNA sequence: TGTGCCAGCAGCTCCGTCCGGACAGGGTATGGCTACACCTTC.

This chain uses TRBV12-3 or TRBV12-4 with TRBJ2-7, with 10 bases that match TRBD1. The CDR3 sequence is 14 residues long. After removal of 9 bases from V and 4 bases from J, the junction contained 9 bases not matched to a gene. CDR3 residues: CASTRDRGFYEQYF. CDR3 DNA sequence: TGTGCCAGTACCCGGGACAGGGGATTTTACGAGCAGTACTTC.

The chain is built from TRBV12-3 or TRBV12-4 and TRBJ2-7, with a possible D match to TRBD2 (5 bases). CDR3 length: 14 amino acids. Trimming stripped 5 bases from V and 4 bases from J, with 15 bases between. This chain's CDR3 is CASSHARRGYEQYF. CDR3 sequence (DNA): TGTGCCAGCAGTCACGCACGCCGGGGTTACGAGCAGTACTTC.

In its sample, this clonotype was seen a few times. The rearrangement uses TRBV5-6 and TRBJ2-5; 8 nucleotides line up with TRBD2. The junction had 4 bases not matched to a gene; V was cut back by 2 bases and J by 1 base. From germline, CDR1 is SGHDT and CDR2 YYEEEE. This CDR3 region has 15 residues. CDR3 region: CASSFPGTSQETQYF. As DNA, the CDR3 is TGTGCCAGCAGCTTTCCCGGGACTAGCCAAGAGACCCAGTACTTC.

This clonotype was picked up many times. This sequence joins TRBV7-2 and TRBJ2-1, with 9 bases identical to TRBD1. The CDR3 runs to 15 residues. From germline, CDR1 is SGHTA and CDR2 FQGNSA. V trimming: 5 bases; J trimming: 8 bases; junction bases outside the gene matches: 10. CDR3 protein: CASSLGQGSVDEQFF. As DNA, the CDR3 is TGTGCCAGCAGCCTCGGACAGGGGTCGGTCGATGAGCAGTTCTTC.

This clonotype has a handful of counts. This sequence joins TRBV6-1 and TRBJ2-5; 7 nucleotides match TRBD2. With V trimmed by 7 bases and J by 4 bases, 12 bases remained unmatched. Germline lookup yields CDR1 MNHNS and CDR2 SASEGT. CDR3 size: 15 residues. CDR3 region: CASTIGAGVGETQYF. CDR3 DNA: TGTGCCAGCACCATCGGGGCGGGGGTGGGAGAGACCCAGTACTTC.

As concerns this clonotype: This sequence may be a read error, since a much larger clone differs from it by one base. This chain uses TRBV5-6 with TRBJ2-3; no clear D gene. The CDR3 sequence is 11 residues long. V was cut by 4 bases and J by 4 bases, with 4 bases left in between. The V gene's germline CDR1 is SGHDT and CDR2 YYEEEE. Here the CDR3 reads CASSISDTQYF. The DNA of the CDR3 is TGTGCCAGCAGCATCTCAGATACGCAGTATTTT.

The rearrangement joins TRBV6-4 to TRBJ2-4; possibly TRBD2 for D (7 bases). With 5 bases removed from V and 0 bases from J, the gap between germline ends came to 29 bases. The CDR3 runs 21 residues. Germline values: CDR1 MRHNA, CDR2 SNTAGT. The CDR3 DNA follows: TGTGCCAGCAGTCAATCGTGGGGGGGCGGCGGAGTTTCGGGAGCCAAAAACATTCAGTACTTC. It encodes CASSQSWGGGGVSGAKNIQYF.

The rearrangement uses TRBV19 and TRBJ2-3, with TRBD2 matching 7 bases. There are 15 residues in the CDR3. V shed 3 bases, J shed 1 base, and the junction held 4 bases outside the gene matches. Germline values: CDR1 LNHDA, CDR2 SQIVND (reference sequence). The DNA of the CDR3 is TGTGCCAGTAGTATGCTAGCGGCCGGCACAGATACGCAGTATTTT. This gives the protein CASSMLAAGTDTQYF.

The table lists this clonotype with many counts. The chain joins TRBV5-6 to TRBJ2-1, with 8 bases identical to TRBD2. The CDR3 has 13 amino acids. With 5 bases clipped from V and 4 bases from J, the junction kept 2 bases outside the gene matches. The germline V gene encodes CDR1 SGHDT and CDR2 YYEEEE. The CDR3, as DNA: TGTGCCAGCAGTAAGCGGGGGTACAATGAGCAGTTCTTC. Translated, it gives CASSKRGYNEQFF. The whole variable domain, remainder taken from reference TRBV5-6 and TRBJ2-1, is DAGVTQSPTHLIKTRGQQVTLRCSPKSGHDTVSWYQQALGQGPQFIFQYYEEEERQRGNFPDRFSGHQFPNYSSELNVNALLLGDSALYLCASSKRGYNEQFFGPGTRLTVL.